This T cell receptor beta chain was identified during a study of blood T cell repertoires in COVID-19. Study context: Acute-phase and convalescent COVID-19 samples originated in the United States, Italy and Spain.

TCRdb's table, derived via immunoSEQ multiplex PCR, lists solely in-frame clones and lacks some. The sample has 100,000 or so clones, less than 90% seen once; the top ten hold 3.5% to 4.5%. Germline V lookup: CDR1 SGHRS, CDR2 YFSETQ. This CDR3 is built from 16 residues. V lost 0 bases to trimming and J lost 1 base, with 12 bases between them. Sequencing was done on a sample of peripheral blood. The TCR was taken from a man in his sixties with acute or convalescent COVID-19. The chain joins TRBV5-1 to TRBJ2-3; unclear D gene. CDR3 in amino acids: CASSLDGEVGTDTQYF. DNA for the CDR3: TGCGCCAGCAGCTTGGACGGCGAGGTAGGCACAGATACGCAGTATTTT.